The present TCR beta chain was sequenced within a study of shared clonotypes between healthy human individuals (TCRdb year 2020). Regarding the research as a whole: The cohort comprised a couple of women and a few men aged 18 to 49 years. For each donor, CD4 naive and CD4 memory were each run on three plates, CD8 naive on two plates, and CD8 memory on one plate. Different laboratories and diverse techniques were used to prepare libraries and sequence TCR repertoires, to increase sequencing depth and limit assay-specific biases. The study deeply sequenced blood TCR repertoires of five healthy adults to estimate repertoire size and the extent of clonotype sharing between individuals. Per donor, leukapheresis produced somewhere between about 0.9 and 9.5 billion PBMCs. Broader findings and caveats from the paper: Naive subsets generally had larger estimated clonotype richness than memory subsets did. Sharing across a few donors was observed for 4.5% to 6.5% of naive CD4, over 3% of naive CD8, roughly 2.4% of memory CD4, and around 0.44% of memory CD8 clonotypes. Even with the large sequencing depth, rarefaction of the sorted-subset datasets indicated that sequencing was incomplete. Sampling was restricted to blood, and TCR repertoires in tissue are likely to differ from TCR repertoires in blood. Because the study included only a small number of donors, the genetic and exposure-history diversity represented was limited. Compared with non-shared clonotypes, the clonotypes found in all four sorted-subset donors had higher generation probabilities. Pairwise subsampling indicated that sequencing depth was expected to affect the degree of clonotype sharing among donors.

Using the deep immunoSEQ assay, TCR CDR3 regions were amplified from genomic DNA by multiplex PCR. Extracted genomic DNA from each cell subset was spread evenly across all wells of several immunoSEQ 96-well plates, with each plate serving as a replicate. For sorted subsets, approximately 210 ng of genomic DNA, equivalent to 25,000 to 30,000 T cell genomes, went into each replicate PCR. Purified libraries were measured with a Qubit 3.0 fluorometer, size-checked on a Bioanalyzer 2100, and measured again with the KAPA Library Quantification kit. Every immunoSEQ 96-well plate was sequenced on a separate single-read 150-cycle Illumina NextSeq 550 flow cell. Regarding the original processing steps: Because only junctional sequences without quality scores were contained in the immunoSEQ output, filtering matching that applied to full-length reads could not be performed. Sequences were annotated with PyIR, a Python wrapper for IgBLAST v1.9, and V/J genes and CDR3 were assigned using IMGT germline references. Any read was removed if the V/J assignment was weak (E-value above 1e-6), the CDR3 was missing, or the read contained stop codons, out-of-frame junctions, or ambiguous translated residues. V3J clonotypes were defined by identical inferred V gene, J gene, and CDR3 amino acid sequence. The percentage overlap between two repertoires was calculated by dividing the number of shared unique clonotypes by the size of the smaller repertoire. RTK rarefaction, the Chao1 estimator, and Recon v2.1 estimates of unobserved clonotypes were used to assess repertoire richness. Generation probabilities for all TCRbeta clonotypes obtained by the gDNA method from a handful of donors were computed using OLGA. This immuneACCESS table, as held by TCRdb, lists in-frame sequences with V and J called but not all clones. Of the missing ones, under half trace to an unresolved V gene in checked studies; the others have no known cause. That table furnishes V, J and clone size, whereas the DNA furnished D and trimming. This sample holds about 110,000 clones; more than 65% were observed only once. The ten largest clonotypes hold around 24% of the sample.

Donors were healthy HIV-negative adults with no recently reported acute infections or vaccinations. Every donor was a Caucasian adult residing in Nashville, Tennessee, USA. CD8 memory samples were composed of magnetically selected CD45RO+ cells combined with CCR7-negative CD45RA+ effector memory (TemRA) cells. After blood collection by leukapheresis, PBMCs were isolated using Ficoll-Histopaque density gradient centrifugation and then cryopreserved in the vapor phase of liquid nitrogen. Analytical flow cytometry was used to check the purity and quantity of each magnetically sorted T cell population. Each sorted fraction had its genomic DNA isolated and then quantified by UV absorbance on a Nanodrop 2000c. V loses 0 bases of germline sequence and J loses 0 bases, and the interval between the two ends is 11 bases. Counted from cysteine to phenylalanine, this CDR3 has 16 amino acids. The DNA shown is the 48-base CDR3, in frame from base 1. Reading the germline V gene (reference sequence) gives CDR1 MNHNY and CDR2 SVGAGI.

This clone was observed a few times. The clone's antigen remains unknown. No quality values exist for individual bases; no much larger clone is one base distant. The sequence is built from TRBV6-6 and TRBJ1-2; TRBD1 is a weak D gene call, 5 bases matching. The origin of this receptor is a woman in her thirties in good health. Sample: memory CD8+ T cells sorted from blood. According to the study, the label for this sample's cell subset or site signals: CD45RO+ cells pooled with CCR7-negative TemRA cells. The DNA sequence is given as TGTGCCAGCAGTTACTCCGCGACAGATGCTAACTATGGCTACACCTTC. Protein translation: CASSYSATDANYGYTF.